These 22 T cell receptor beta chains were all obtained from the same sample, sequenced in a study of T cell responses to AZD1222 COVID-19 vaccine. Method: immunoSEQ multiplex PCR; TCRdb's copy keeps in-frame clones and lacks some. The data contain under 150,000 clones, over 75% of them singletons. Source: peripheral blood, taken 28 days after the second AZD1222 dose. The receptors here all came from an adult who received the AZD1222 COVID-19 vaccine.

This chain uses TRBV5-1 with TRBJ1-5; 8 bases fit TRBD1. The CDR3 runs to 13 residues. J lost 10 bases, V lost 4 bases, and 7 bases had no gene match. Germline V CDR1 and CDR2: SGHRS, YFSETQ. This chain's CDR3 is CASSAGQGGPQHF. CDR3 coding DNA: TGCGCCAGCAGCGCCGGACAGGGAGGACCCCAGCATTTT. Full variable domain (rest looked up from reference TRBV5-1 and TRBJ1-5): KAGVTQTPRYLIKTRGQQVTLSCSPISGHRSVSWYQQTPGQGLQFLFEYFSETQRNKGNFPGRFSGRQFSNSRSEMNVSTLELGDSALYLCASSAGQGGPQHFGDGTRLSIL.

This chain uses TRBV27 with TRBJ2-7, with 12 nucleotides matching TRBD2. Trimming took 0 bases from V and 2 from J; bases not matched to a gene: 11. Germline CDR1 and CDR2: MNHEY and SMNVEV (reference sequence). The CDR3 totals 19 residues. The chain's CDR3 is CASSLSGETSGSGAYEQYF. CDR3 in DNA: TGTGCCAGCAGTTTATCGGGCGAGACTAGCGGGAGCGGGGCCTACGAGCAGTACTTC.

V and J are TRBV19 and TRBJ2-7; 10 bases align to TRBD1. This CDR3 contains 13 residues. Germline lookup yields CDR1 LNHDA and CDR2 SQIVND (reference sequence). V shed 5 bases, J shed 4 bases, and the junction held 2 bases outside the gene matches. The CDR3 nucleotides read TGTGCCAGTAGTGTGGGACAGGGGTACGAGCAGTACTTC. It translates to CASSVGQGYEQYF. Complete variable domain (other parts from reference TRBV19 and TRBJ2-7): DGGITQSPKYLFRKEGQNVTLSCEQNLNHDAMYWYRQDPGQGLRLIYYSQIVNDFQKGDIAEGYSVSREKKESFPLTVTSAQKNPTAFYLCASSVGQGYEQYFGPGTRLTVT.

The rearrangement joins TRBV9 to TRBJ2-3; D perhaps matches TRBD2 (7 bases). This CDR3 region has 17 residues. Germline V gene data show CDR1 as SGDLS and CDR2 as YYNGEE. V was trimmed by 4 bases and J by 6 bases, leaving 24 bases between them. The CDR3 DNA follows: TGTGCCAGCAGCCCCAGTCCTAGGGGGGGCCTCTCTGATACGCAGTATTTT. This gives the protein CASSPSPRGGLSDTQYF.

The chain links TRBV5-4 to TRBJ1-3, with D maybe TRBD1 (6 bases). Looked up from germline, CDR1 is SGHNT and CDR2 is YYREEE (reference sequence). The CDR3 has 14 amino acids. Trimming stripped 5 bases from V and 0 bases from J, with 9 bases between. The CDR3 loop is CASSRDNSGNTIYF. Here the CDR3 DNA reads TGTGCCAGCAGTAGGGACAACTCTGGAAACACCATATATTTT.

This clone has just a few counts. The chain joins TRBV6-5 to TRBJ1-6; 10 bases are shared with TRBD1. With 5 bases clipped from V and 8 bases from J, the junction kept 6 bases outside the gene matches. This CDR3 is 15 amino acids long. The germline V gene has CDR1 MNHEY and CDR2 SVGAGI. The CDR3 protein is CASSPDRGPDSPLHF. In nucleotides, the CDR3 is TGTGCCAGCAGTCCTGACAGGGGGCCCGATTCACCCCTCCACTTT.

The chain links TRBV6-5 to TRBJ2-1, with D possibly TRBD2 on 5 matching bases. The V end was cut by 5 bases, the J end by 3 bases, with 14 bases between. The CDR3 length is 15 residues. The germline V gene has CDR1 MNHEY and CDR2 SVGAGI. The CDR3 loop is CASSPFAGYYNEQFF. DNA for the CDR3: TGTGCCAGCAGTCCCTTTGCGGGCTACTACAATGAGCAGTTCTTC.

The chain has TRBV18 and TRBJ2-7; D might be TRBD1 or TRBD2, each matching 5 bases. Trimming cost V 2 bases and J 7 bases, with 9 bases left between them. This CDR3 region has 12 residues. CDR1 and CDR2 from the germline V gene are KGHSH and LQKENI. CDR3 loop: CASSPGEGEQYF. In DNA form, the CDR3 reads TGTGCCAGCTCACCAGGCGAGGGGGAGCAGTACTTC.

This sequence joins TRBV27 and TRBJ1-2, with 7 nucleotides matching TRBD1. The CDR3 loop spans 15 amino acids. CDR1 is MNHEY, CDR2 SMNVEV, per germline (reference sequence). J gave up 8 bases and V 5 bases, and 14 bases lay outside the gene matches. This chain's CDR3 is CASSPYRDSPRGYTF. The CDR3, as DNA: TGTGCCAGCAGTCCATATCGGGACAGTCCTCGAGGCTACACCTTC.

V and J are TRBV7-9 and TRBJ1-1; D is possibly TRBD1 (5 bases). Germline assignment: CDR1 SEHNR and CDR2 FQNEAQ (reference sequence). The CDR3 covers 15 residues. V was clipped by 6 bases and J by 0 bases, with 14 bases between them. The CDR3 is CASSPAWGVNTEAFF. The CDR3 nucleotides are TGTGCCAGCAGTCCGGCGTGGGGGGTGAACACTGAAGCTTTCTTT.

This chain connects TRBV9 to TRBJ2-1; the D gene is possibly TRBD2 (6 bases). V lost 4 bases and J 4 bases, leaving 9 bases between the germline ends. The CDR3 totals 13 residues. CDR1 and CDR2 (germline): SGDLS, YYNGEE. In DNA, the CDR3 is TGTGCCAGCAGCACCGGGACTTACAATGAGCAGTTCTTC. Its protein product is CASSTGTYNEQFF.

The rearrangement joins TRBV30 to TRBJ2-1; D possibly matches TRBD1 or TRBD2 (5 bases each). V shed 3 bases and J shed 5 bases, with 17 bases lying between them. The length of the CDR3 is 15 residues. CDR1 is GTSNPN, CDR2 SVGIG, per germline (reference sequence). The CDR3 loop reads CAWSETWGFHNEQFF. CDR3 in DNA: TGTGCCTGGAGCGAAACATGGGGGTTCCACAATGAGCAGTTCTTC.

The rearrangement uses TRBV19 and TRBJ2-7; no clear D gene. Between the trimmed V and J ends, which lost 3 bases and 2 bases, there was a span of 8 bases. CDR3 length equals 13 residues. Germline V gene sequence: CDR1 LNHDA, CDR2 SQIVND (reference sequence). This CDR3 reads CASSMSGPYEQYF. Written as DNA, the CDR3 is TGTGCCAGTAGTATGTCAGGCCCCTACGAGCAGTACTTC.

CDR3 residues: CASSVPTRGYSNQPQHF. The CDR3 DNA reads as TGTGCCAGCAGTGTCCCCACGCGGGGCTATAGCAATCAGCCCCAGCATTTT. The chain is built from TRBV28 and TRBJ1-5; TRBD1 is a possible D gene (5 bases). CDR3 length: 17 amino acids. From germline, CDR1 is MDHEN and CDR2 SYDVKM. Trimming removed 5 bases at V and 0 bases at J, with 17 bases between.

This sequence joins TRBV5-1 and TRBJ1-1; D is perhaps TRBD1 (5 bases). Trimming removed 4 bases at V and 11 bases at J, with 15 bases between. CDR1 and CDR2 from the germline V gene are SGHRS and YFSETQ. The CDR3 totals 12 residues. CDR3 bases: TGCGCCAGCAGCCCCCCCGGGGGGAAGGCTTTCTTT. Its protein is CASSPPGGKAFF. The variable domain in full, with the rest retrieved from reference TRBV5-1 and TRBJ1-1, is KAGVTQTPRYLIKTRGQQVTLSCSPISGHRSVSWYQQTPGQGLQFLFEYFSETQRNKGNFPGRFSGRQFSNSRSEMNVSTLELGDSALYLCASSPPGGKAFFGQGTRLTVV.

As to this clone: The same CDR3 also results from other DNA sequences found in this sample. The V gene is TRBV5-1, the J gene TRBJ1-2; D might be TRBD1 (5 bases). The CDR3 consists of 12 residues. Germline V gene lookup returns CDR1 SGHRS and CDR2 YFSETQ. V was clipped by 7 bases and J by 8 bases, with 15 bases between them. Written as DNA, the CDR3 is TGCGCCAGCTTCGGGACTATGGACGGCTACACCTTC. Protein product: CASFGTMDGYTF.

The genes are TRBV6-5 and TRBJ2-7, with D perhaps TRBD2 (6 bases). Germline values: CDR1 MNHEY, CDR2 SVGAGI. The CDR3 is 13 amino acids. Trimming stripped 2 bases from V and 3 bases from J, with 8 bases between. The CDR3 nucleotides are TGTGCCAGCAGTTACAGGGGAGGCTACGAGCAGTACTTC. Translated, it gives CASSYRGGYEQYF.

This chain uses TRBV15 with TRBJ1-2, with D perhaps matching TRBD1 (6 bases). Germline values: CDR1 LNHNV, CDR2 YYDKDF (reference sequence). This CDR3 comprises 13 residues. V dropped 7 bases and J dropped 7 bases, with 16 bases sitting between them. Here the CDR3 reads CATTRGERGGYTF. CDR3 nucleotide sequence: TGTGCCACCACTAGGGGGGAGCGGGGTGGCTACACCTTC. Looking up the rest from reference TRBV15 and TRBJ1-2 gives the full variable domain: DAMVIQNPRYQVTQFGKPVTLSCSQTLNHNVMYWYQQKSSQAPKLLFHYYDKDFNNEADTPDNFQSRRPNTSFCFLDIRSPGLGDTAMYLCATTRGERGGYTFGSGTRLTVV.

The CDR3 coding sequence is TGTGCCAGCACTACTCCGGGAAGGAATGAAAAACTGTTTTTT. Amino acids: CASTTPGRNEKLFF. The genes are TRBV28 and TRBJ1-4, with D uncertain. This CDR3 is built from 14 residues. The V gene's germline CDR1 is MDHEN and CDR2 SYDVKM. V lost 7 bases, J lost 5 bases, and 14 bases lay in between.

This clone was found once. This sequence joins TRBV27 and TRBJ2-1; a weak D match, TRBD1 (7 bases). CDR1 and CDR2 from the germline V gene are MNHEY and SMNVEV (reference sequence). The V end was cut by 2 bases, the J end by 8 bases, with 13 bases between. The CDR3 extends over 14 amino acids. CDR3 bases: TGTGCCAGCAGTTTAAATCAGGGGGAGGATGAGCAGTTCTTC. Translation: CASSLNQGEDEQFF.

V and J are TRBV6-4 and TRBJ1-5; D is unresolved. The CDR3 spans 13 residues. Germline loops: CDR1 MRHNA, CDR2 SNTAGT. The V and J ends lost 5 bases and 5 bases respectively, with 10 bases between them. The DNA for the CDR3 is TGTGCCAGCAGTCCGGGCTGGGATCAGCCCCAGCATTTT. Translated, it gives CASSPGWDQPQHF.

The rearrangement links TRBV4-1 to TRBJ1-1, with D perhaps TRBD1 (6 bases). Germline loops: CDR1 MGHRA, CDR2 YSYEKL. The CDR3 consists of 16 residues. V lost 1 base, J lost 1 base, and 13 bases lay in between. The CDR3 spells CASSQGWGGANTEAFF. CDR3 DNA sequence: TGCGCCAGCAGCCAAGGGTGGGGGGGCGCGAACACTGAAGCTTTCTTT.